This TCR beta chain is from a study of cytotoxic CD8 clonotypes in ibrutinib-treated CLL (dated by TCRdb to the early 2020s). In terms of the full investigation: The cohort included around 15 treatment-naive and about a dozen relapsed/refractory patients; around 18 were IGHV unmutated. Partial responses were observed in 24 patients and complete responses in 2; after a median follow-up of 68 months, remission was maintained in some 14 patients and progression was observed in roughly twelve. Samples at response were collected after a median of about 12 months of treatment, with a range of about 6 to 40 months. On average, each sample yielded around 250,000 productive templates and 94,082 productive rearrangements. Longitudinal samples were obtainable from about 30% of the roughly 90 participants in the trial. Cryopreserved peripheral blood mononuclear cells were collected before treatment, at response, and at either disease progression or sustained remission. Every remission and progressive disease sample was obtained while ibrutinib was still being received by the patients. What the authors observed across the whole study: Sampling times were not matched between sustained-remission and progressing patients, and lymph node repertoires were not studied. Public clonotypes were rare and either shrank or stayed stable during treatment, and the rise in clonality at ibrutinib response reflected expansion of private clonotypes. At baseline, clonality was higher than in age-matched healthy donors and showed a strong correlation with circulating CD8+ T-cell counts. At ibrutinib response clonality went up, during sustained remission it held steady, and at progression it dropped back toward baseline.

At the junction V is shortened by 4 bases and J by 4 bases, with 13 bases in between. Measured from the cysteine to the phenylalanine, the CDR3 is 15 residues long. The kept DNA is CDR3 alone, 45 bases in frame from the first base. CDR1 and CDR2, looked up from the germline V gene, are MDHEN and SYDVKM. This clone was counted between two and nine times. Its antigen has not been determined. Qualities for individual bases were not recorded, and no much larger clone is one base off. On a MiSeq, deep resolution sequencing aimed for a depth between 1 in 1 million and 1 in 200,000 T cells, with each clonotype covered 10x on average. The immunoSEQ hsTCRB Kit was used to generate the TCR beta libraries. The published analysis was carried out like this. Data were analyzed with ImmunoSEQ Data Assistant and ImmunoSEQ Analyzer, with V, D and J genes assigned per IMGT definitions. Clonality, which ranges from 0 to 1, was calculated as one minus the normalized Shannon entropy of productive rearrangement frequencies. Only overrepresented clonotypes making up at least 0.05% of each patient's repertoire were included in the public clonotype analysis. Roughly 12 age-matched healthy donor repertoires from immuneACCESS were used as controls for clonality. As stored in TCRdb, this immuneACCESS dataset retains in-frame rearrangements with V and J assigned. A fraction of the clones does not appear; measured against another copy, unresolved V genes explain less than half of the discrepancy, and the remainder lacks a known reason. V and J calls plus clone size are reproduced from that table; the DNA served to infer D and trimming. The sample profile shows around 250,000 clones; 70% of them were found once. 15% of the sample rests with the top ten.

The time point tag for this specimen amounts to: around 25 months on ibrutinib. For TCR beta library preparation, roughly 2.1 micrograms of genomic DNA were isolated from cryopreserved PBMCs. Longitudinal blood samples from CLL patients receiving ibrutinib monotherapy were subjected to high-throughput TCR beta sequencing. The patients took part in an open-label, single-center phase 2 trial of ibrutinib monotherapy. This receptor was identified in a human donor with chronic lymphocytic leukemia. Sample: PBMCs, taken after 24 months of ibrutinib treatment. This chain is built from TRBV28 and TRBJ2-2; a weak D assignment points to TRBD2 (6 bases agree). For the CDR3, the sequence is CASSSSGTSTGELFF. In nucleotide form, the sequence is TGTGCCAGCAGTTCGTCCGGGACTTCCACCGGGGAGCTGTTTTTT. The reference TRBV28 and TRBJ2-2 proteins fill in what lies around the CDR3, so the full variable domain reads DVKVTQSSRYLVKRTGEKVFLECVQDMDHENMFWYRQDPGLGLRLIYFSYDVKMKEKGDIPEGYSVSREKKERFSLILESASTNQTSMYLCASSSSGTSTGELFFGEGSRLTVL.